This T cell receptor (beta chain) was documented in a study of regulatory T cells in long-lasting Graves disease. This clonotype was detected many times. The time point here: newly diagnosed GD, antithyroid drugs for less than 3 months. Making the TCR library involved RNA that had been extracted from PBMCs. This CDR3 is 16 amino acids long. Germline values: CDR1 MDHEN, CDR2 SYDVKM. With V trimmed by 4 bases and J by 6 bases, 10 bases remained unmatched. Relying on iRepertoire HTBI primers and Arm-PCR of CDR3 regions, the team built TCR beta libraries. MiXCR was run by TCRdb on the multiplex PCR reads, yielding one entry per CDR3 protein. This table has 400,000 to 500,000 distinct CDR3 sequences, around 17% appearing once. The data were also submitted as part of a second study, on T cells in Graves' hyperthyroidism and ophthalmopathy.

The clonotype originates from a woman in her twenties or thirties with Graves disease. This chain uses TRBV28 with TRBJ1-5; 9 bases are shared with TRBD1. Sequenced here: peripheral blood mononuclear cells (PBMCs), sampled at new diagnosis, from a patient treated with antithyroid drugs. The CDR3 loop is CASSYPGTGFLQPQHF. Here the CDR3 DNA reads TGTGCCAGCAGTTACCCCGGGACAGGGTTTCTTCAGCCCCAGCATTTT.